Each of the 8 T cell receptor beta chains below was sequenced from the same sample in a study of T cell repertoires in cytomegalovirus infection. TCRdb re-called the reads through MiXCR, storing one row per CDR3 protein. The sample contains 100,000 to 150,000 distinct CDR3 sequences, 7% to 10% of which appear only once. Material for sequencing was PBMCs. Receptors were obtained from a human donor in good health (CMV status not recorded). Some clones in this sample may be carry-over from other donors' samples.

The rearrangement links TRBV20-1 to TRBJ1-5; TRBD1 matches 8 bases. This CDR3 comprises 14 residues. In germline, CDR1 is DFQATT, CDR2 SNEGSKA (reference sequence). V was pared by 2 bases and J by 5 bases, with 5 bases of the junction left unmatched. This CDR3 reads CSARPTGADQPQHF. DNA for the CDR3: TGCAGTGCTAGACCGACAGGGGCCGATCAGCCCCAGCATTTT.

The table lists this clonotype with many counts. The chain joins TRBV15 to TRBJ2-7; D is uncertain. Germline lookup yields CDR1 LNHNV and CDR2 YYDKDF (reference sequence). Trimming cost V 3 bases and J 3 bases, with 9 bases left between them. This CDR3 has 13 residues. CDR3 nucleotides: TGTGCCACCAGCAGCGATGTGGGCTACGAGCAGTACTTC. Encoded protein: CATSSDVGYEQYF. The variable domain in full, completed from reference TRBV15 and TRBJ2-7, reads DAMVIQNPRYQVTQFGKPVTLSCSQTLNHNVMYWYQQKSSQAPKLLFHYYDKDFNNEADTPDNFQSRRPNTSFCFLDIRSPGLGDTAMYLCATSSDVGYEQYFGPGTRLTVT.

Many counts were recorded for this clonotype. The genes are TRBV2 and TRBJ1-2; 9 bases agree with TRBD1. CDR3 length: 15 amino acids. Per the germline V gene, CDR1 is SNHLY and CDR2 is FYNNEI. V shed 2 bases and J 2 bases; nucleotides not matched to a gene: 3. CDR3 amino acids: CASSEPGQGNYGYTF. In DNA form, the CDR3 reads TGTGCCAGCAGTGAACCCGGACAGGGGAACTATGGCTACACCTTC. Full variable domain (missing parts from reference TRBV2 and TRBJ1-2): EPEVTQTPSHQVTQMGQEVILRCVPISNHLYFYWYRQILGQKVEFLVSFYNNEISEKSEIFDDQFSVERPDGSNFTLKIRSTKLEDSAMYFCASSEPGQGNYGYTFGSGTRLTVV.

The chain joins TRBV12-3 or TRBV12-4 to TRBJ1-1; D is undetermined. This CDR3 is 13 amino acids long. V was shortened by 3 bases and J by 5 bases, with 10 bases between the two germline ends. CDR3 sequence: CASSLAGPTEAFF. CDR3 DNA sequence: TGTGCCAGCAGTTTGGCCGGGCCGACTGAAGCTTTCTTT.

This clonotype was seen at least ten times. The chain employs TRBV7-9 and TRBJ1-1; D is unresolved. The CDR3 is 16 residues long. CDR1 SEHNR and CDR2 FQNEAQ come from the germline V gene (reference sequence). Trimming removed 6 bases at V and 0 bases at J, with 17 bases between. CDR3 bases: TGTGCCAGCAGTCCTAGCTGGTCCTACATGAACACTGAAGCTTTCTTT. Amino acid sequence: CASSPSWSYMNTEAFF.

This clonotype was picked up many times. CDR3 sequence: CASTFDKVMNTEAFF. CDR3 coding DNA: TGTGCCAGCACCTTTGACAAGGTCATGAACACTGAAGCTTTCTTT. This chain uses TRBV7-2 with TRBJ1-1; D ambiguous. The CDR3 length is 15 residues. The V end was cut by 7 bases, the J end by 0 bases, with 15 bases between. Per the germline V gene, CDR1 is SGHTA and CDR2 is FQGNSA.

This clonotype was detected many times. The rearrangement links TRBV15 to TRBJ1-1, with TRBD1 matching 7 bases. In germline, CDR1 is LNHNV, CDR2 YYDKDF (reference sequence). V lost 1 base, J lost 4 bases, and 3 bases stayed unmatched. The length of the CDR3 is 14 residues. CDR3 bases: TGTGCCACCAGCAGAGCAGGGGGGGGCACTGAAGCTTTCTTT. Translated: CATSRAGGGTEAFF.

This clonotype has at least ten counts. The chain uses TRBV7-9 and TRBJ1-4; D not resolved. The length of the CDR3 is 15 residues. From germline, CDR1 is SEHNR and CDR2 FQNEAQ (reference sequence). V lost 1 base, J lost 0 bases, and 6 bases lay in between. The DNA for the CDR3 is TGTGCCAGCAGCTTAGATGGAGCAACTAATGAAAAACTGTTTTTT. Amino acid sequence: CASSLDGATNEKLFF.